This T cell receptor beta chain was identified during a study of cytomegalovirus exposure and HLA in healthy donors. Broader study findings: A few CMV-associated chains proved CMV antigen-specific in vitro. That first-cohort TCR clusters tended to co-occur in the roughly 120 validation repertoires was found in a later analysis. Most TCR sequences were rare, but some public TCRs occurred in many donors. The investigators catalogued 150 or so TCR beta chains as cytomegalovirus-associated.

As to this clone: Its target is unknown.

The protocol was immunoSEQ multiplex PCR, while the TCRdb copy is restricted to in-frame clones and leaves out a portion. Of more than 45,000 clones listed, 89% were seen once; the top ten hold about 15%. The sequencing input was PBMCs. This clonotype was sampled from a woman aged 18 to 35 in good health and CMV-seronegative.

The CDR3 coding sequence is TGTGCCAGTACCCCTTTTTTGCCCCACTCGGGCGGGGAGCTGTTTTTT. Protein: CASTPFLPHSGGELFF. The chain is built from TRBV7-9 and TRBJ2-2; D gene ambiguous. Germline CDR1 reads SEHNR; CDR2 reads FQNEAQ (reference sequence). The CDR3 is 16 amino acids. The V end lost 9 bases, the J end lost 7 bases, and 24 bases lay between the germline ends.